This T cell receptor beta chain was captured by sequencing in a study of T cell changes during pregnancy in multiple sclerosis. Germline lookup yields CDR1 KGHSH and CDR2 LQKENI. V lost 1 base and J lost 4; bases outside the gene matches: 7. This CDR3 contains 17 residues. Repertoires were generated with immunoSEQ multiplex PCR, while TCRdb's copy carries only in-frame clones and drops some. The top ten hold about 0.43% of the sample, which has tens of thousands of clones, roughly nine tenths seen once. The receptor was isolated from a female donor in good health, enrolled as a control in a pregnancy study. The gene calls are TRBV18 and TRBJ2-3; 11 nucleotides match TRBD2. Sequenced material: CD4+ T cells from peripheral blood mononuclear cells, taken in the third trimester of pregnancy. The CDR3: CASSPRYSGRAADTQYF. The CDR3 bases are TGTGCCAGCTCACCACGGTATAGCGGGAGGGCAGCAGATACGCAGTATTTT.